The 30 T cell receptor beta chains given below trace back to one sample, sequenced in a study of blood T cell repertoires in COVID-19. The repertoire was sequenced with immunoSEQ multiplex PCR; TCRdb's copy has only in-frame clones and lacks some. The sample holds tens of thousands of clones, 75% to 85% seen once. The sequenced sample consisted of peripheral blood. The receptors derive from a man at least 80 years old with COVID-19, enrolled during active disease.

This clone was observed a single time. The V call is TRBV6-2 or TRBV6-3, the J call TRBJ1-6, with a tentative D call TRBD1 (6 bases). CDR3 length: 17 residues. With 2 bases removed from V and 5 bases from J, the gap between germline ends came to 16 bases. Germline CDR1 MNHEY, CDR2 SVGEGT. Written as DNA, the CDR3 is TGTGCCAGCAGTTACGGCGCCCCGGGGACAAATAATTCACCCCTCCACTTT. Protein: CASSYGAPGTNNSPLHF.

The rearrangement uses TRBV18 and TRBJ2-2, with 9 bases matching TRBD1. After removal of 6 bases from V and 3 bases from J, the junction contained 14 bases not matched to a gene. Germline CDR1 reads KGHSH; CDR2 reads LQKENI. This CDR3 comprises 18 residues. The CDR3 is CASSIKTTGGRDTGELFF. The CDR3 DNA sequence: TGTGCCAGCTCCATCAAGACCACAGGGGGCCGGGACACCGGGGAGCTGTTTTTT.

This clone was detected only a few times. This chain joins TRBV19 and TRBJ2-1, with D tentatively TRBD1 (6 bases). The V gene's germline CDR1 is LNHDA and CDR2 SQIVND (reference sequence). The CDR3 runs 15 residues. Between the trimmed V and J ends, which lost 7 bases and 6 bases, there was a span of 19 bases. The DNA of the CDR3 is TGTGCCAGTATTGGGACAAGGCTAATGGGCAATGAGCAGTTCTTC. Its protein is CASIGTRLMGNEQFF.

This clone was counted between two and nine times. V and J are TRBV14 and TRBJ2-7, with a weak D call TRBD2 (6 bases). V was trimmed by 1 base and J by 6 bases, leaving 10 bases between them. This CDR3 contains 13 residues. Per the germline V gene, CDR1 is SGHDN and CDR2 is FVKESK. The CDR3 DNA sequence: TGTGCCAGCAGCCAAGTTCCCGGGGGCGAGCAGTACTTC. This translates into CASSQVPGGEQYF.

This clone has just one count. The V and J genes are TRBV24-1 and TRBJ2-5, with 8 bases that match TRBD1. V lost 0 bases, J lost 5 bases, and 7 bases stayed unmatched. From germline, CDR1 is KGHDR and CDR2 SFDVKD. There are 16 residues in the CDR3. The CDR3 region is CATSDLVQGGLETQYF. The CDR3 DNA reads TGTGCCACCAGTGATTTGGTACAGGGGGGATTGGAGACCCAGTACTTC.

This clone appeared a single time. The chain couples TRBV28 to TRBJ1-2, with TRBD1 matching 9 bases. The J segment lost 0 bases and the V segment lost 6 bases, leaving 5 bases of the junction unmatched. CDR3 size: 15 residues. Looked up from germline, CDR1 is MDHEN and CDR2 is SYDVKM. Here the CDR3 reads CASRSGQGTNYGYTF. Here the CDR3 DNA reads TGTGCCAGCAGATCCGGACAGGGGACTAACTATGGCTACACCTTC.

This clone was observed a single time. The rearrangement uses TRBV24-1 and TRBJ2-5; 10 bases line up with TRBD2. Germline CDR1 reads KGHDR; CDR2 reads SFDVKD. CDR3 length: 16 residues. V shed 6 bases, J shed 5 bases, and the junction held 11 bases outside the gene matches. The CDR3, as DNA: TGTGCCACCAGTAGAAAGACTAGCGGGCCTCGGGAGACCCAGTACTTC. The encoded protein is CATSRKTSGPRETQYF.

V gene TRBV19 combines with J gene TRBJ1-6, with 7 bases that match TRBD1. CDR1 and CDR2 (germline): LNHDA, SQIVND (reference sequence). V trimming: 8 bases; J trimming: 6 bases; junction bases outside the gene matches: 7. This CDR3 has 14 residues. The CDR3 nucleotides read TGTGCCAGTGATTCCGGGACAGTTAATTCACCCCTCCACTTT. It codes for CASDSGTVNSPLHF. Full variable domain (rest looked up from reference TRBV19 and TRBJ1-6): DGGITQSPKYLFRKEGQNVTLSCEQNLNHDAMYWYRQDPGQGLRLIYYSQIVNDFQKGDIAEGYSVSREKKESFPLTVTSAQKNPTAFYLCASDSGTVNSPLHFGNGTRLTVT.

J is TRBJ2-4 and V is TRBV30; D gene unclear. Trimming shortened V by 0 bases and J by 0 bases, and 12 bases separated the two germline ends. This CDR3 is 16 amino acids long. From germline, CDR1 is GTSNPN and CDR2 SVGIG (reference sequence). CDR3 coding DNA: TGTGCCTGGAGTGTTCCAGGCATTTTAGCCAAAAACATTCAGTACTTC. It yields the protein CAWSVPGILAKNIQYF.

The chain recombines TRBV11-3 with TRBJ2-2, with 7 bases matching TRBD1. Germline V CDR1 and CDR2: SGHNT, YENEEA. The CDR3 is 13 residues long. Trimming at V came to 3 bases and at J to 13 bases, leaving 8 bases not matched to a gene. CDR3 sequence: CASSLVTGALLFF. DNA for the CDR3: TGTGCCAGCAGCTTGGTTACAGGGGCACTGCTGTTTTTT.

The chain joins TRBV2 to TRBJ1-6; TRBD1 matches at 7 bases. The CDR3 spans 15 residues. CDR1 is SNHLY, CDR2 FYNNEI, per germline. V dropped 7 bases and J dropped 6; count of bases not matched to a gene: 9. The chain's CDR3 is CASTRDRGFNSPLHF. For the CDR3, the DNA is TGTGCCAGCACCCGGGACAGAGGTTTTAATTCACCCCTCCACTTT.

CDR3 DNA: TGTGCCAGCAAACGGGAGACAGAATTCTATGGCTACACCTTC. This sequence encodes CASKRETEFYGYTF. V is TRBV18 and J is TRBJ1-2, with D possibly matching TRBD1 (5 bases). Germline CDR1 KGHSH, CDR2 LQKENI. The CDR3 has 14 amino acids. V lost 8 bases, J lost 4 bases, and 17 bases lay in between.

The chain has TRBV27 and TRBJ2-7, with 9 positions matching TRBD1. The V and J ends lost 5 bases and 6 bases, in that order; junction bases with no gene match: 8. This CDR3 is built from 14 residues. Looked up from germline, CDR1 is MNHEY and CDR2 is SMNVEV (reference sequence). The CDR3 sequence: CASSGVQGAGEQYF. In DNA form, the CDR3 reads TGTGCCAGCAGTGGGGTACAGGGGGCCGGCGAGCAGTACTTC.

This CDR3 reads CASRSPTGGVNYGYTF. The CDR3 nucleotides read TGTGCCAGCAGGTCACCTACAGGGGGAGTTAACTATGGCTACACCTTC. This rearrangement joins TRBV7-2 to TRBJ1-2, with 8 positions matching TRBD1. The length of the CDR3 is 16 residues. J gave up 1 base and V 6 bases, and 10 bases lay outside the gene matches. Germline CDR1 reads SGHTA; CDR2 reads FQGNSA.

The rearrangement uses TRBV19 and TRBJ2-1; weak D call: TRBD1 (6 bases). V was cut by 10 bases and J by 8 bases, with 18 bases left in between. Germline V gives CDR1 LNHDA, CDR2 SQIVND (reference sequence). The CDR3 is made up of 13 amino acids. The CDR3 here is CATRVGAGDEQFF. CDR3 DNA sequence: TGTGCCACCCGAGTGGGGGCCGGCGATGAGCAGTTCTTC. Filled out from reference TRBV19 and TRBJ2-1, the complete variable domain reads DGGITQSPKYLFRKEGQNVTLSCEQNLNHDAMYWYRQDPGQGLRLIYYSQIVNDFQKGDIAEGYSVSREKKESFPLTVTSAQKNPTAFYLCATRVGAGDEQFFGPGTRLTVL.

This clone was observed a few times. This chain joins TRBV19 and TRBJ2-6; D unclear. The V end was cut by 3 bases, the J end by 9 bases, with 6 bases between. The CDR3 sequence is 12 residues long. The germline V gene encodes CDR1 LNHDA and CDR2 SQIVND (reference sequence). CDR3 sequence reads: CASSIPLNVLTF. DNA for the CDR3: TGTGCCAGTAGTATTCCTCTCAACGTCCTGACTTTC.

The chain joins TRBV29-1 to TRBJ1-1; weak D call: TRBD1 (6 bases). In germline, CDR1 is SQVTM, CDR2 ANQGSEA. Trimming took off 7 bases at V and 1 base at J, with 10 bases between the two ends. The CDR3 consists of 12 residues. The CDR3 region is CSAVTGNTEAFF. DNA of the CDR3: TGCAGCGCCGTGACAGGGAACACTGAAGCTTTCTTT.

The chain recombines TRBV7-6 with TRBJ1-4; no firm D call. Germline V CDR1 and CDR2: SGHVS, FNYEAQ. V gave up 0 bases and J gave up 5 bases, with 7 bases separating them. This CDR3 has 14 residues. This CDR3 is CASSLAPGNEKLFF. The CDR3 DNA is TGTGCCAGCAGCTTAGCCCCCGGGAATGAAAAACTGTTTTTT.

This chain links TRBV7-6 with TRBJ2-3; 10 bases agree with TRBD2. The CDR3 spans 16 residues. Per the germline V gene, CDR1 is SGHVS and CDR2 is FNYEAQ. The junction had 5 bases not matched to a gene; V was cut back by 2 bases and J by 3 bases. CDR3 nucleotide sequence: TGTGCCAGCAGCTTATCGGAAGCGGGGGGGACAGATACGCAGTATTTT. Its translation: CASSLSEAGGTDTQYF.

This chain connects TRBV7-3 to TRBJ1-6; D remains ambiguous. Germline V gene lookup returns CDR1 SGHTA and CDR2 FQGTGA. V lost 5 bases to trimming and J lost 1 base, with 12 bases between them. The CDR3 spans 16 residues. CDR3 in DNA: TGTGCCAGCAGCAAATACGGTGGTTCCTATAATTCACCCCTCCACTTT. Translating it yields CASSKYGGSYNSPLHF.

This clone was counted a few times. The chain carries TRBV13 and TRBJ1-6, with D possibly matching TRBD1 (5 bases). V lost 7 bases and J 7 bases, leaving 17 bases between the germline ends. Germline V gene data show CDR1 as PRHDT and CDR2 as FYEKMQ (reference sequence). CDR3 length: 15 residues. CDR3: CASKLTGTRNSPLHF. CDR3 nucleotide sequence: TGTGCCAGCAAACTAACCGGGACTCGGAATTCACCCCTCCACTTT.

The chain recombines TRBV11-2 with TRBJ2-3; D call uncertain. Trimming removed 1 base at V and 1 base at J, with 9 bases between. The germline V gene has CDR1 SGHAT and CDR2 FQNNGV. CDR3 length: 15 amino acids. This chain's CDR3 is CASSLGPFGTDTQYF. Here the CDR3 DNA reads TGTGCCAGCAGCTTAGGGCCGTTTGGCACAGATACGCAGTATTTT.

The chain joins TRBV10-1 to TRBJ1-2; 7 bases line up with TRBD1. V gave up 6 bases and J gave up 4 bases; unmatched junction bases: 5. Germline assignment: CDR1 WNHNN and CDR2 SYGVQD (reference sequence). There are 13 residues in the CDR3. The CDR3 coding sequence is TGCGCCAGCAGCCCGGACAGGTTCTATGGCTACACCTTC. Translating it yields CASSPDRFYGYTF.

This clone is a singleton in its sample. The chain recombines TRBV25-1 with TRBJ2-2; D remains unclear. V was pared by 5 bases and J by 3 bases, with 22 bases between. CDR3 length equals 18 residues. Germline V CDR1 and CDR2: MGHDK, SYGVNS. The CDR3 coding sequence is TGTGCCAGCAGTTTAGGTGTCAGGTCTCCCGCTTACACCGGGGAGCTGTTTTTT. This encodes CASSLGVRSPAYTGELFF.

The J gene is TRBJ2-4, the V gene TRBV23-1; the D gene is possibly TRBD1 (6 bases). TRBV23-1 is assigned to the ORF class and has an uncertain function. The V and J ends lost 7 bases and 1 base respectively, with 20 bases between them. The CDR3 extends over 17 amino acids. The CDR3 reads CASTPSRGRGAKNIQYF. Here the CDR3 DNA reads TGCGCCAGCACCCCGTCCCGGGGCAGGGGTGCCAAAAACATTCAGTACTTC.

This clone was recorded only once. The chain couples TRBV2 to TRBJ2-1; 9 bases fit TRBD2. V was pared by 5 bases and J by 7 bases, with 6 bases of the junction left unmatched. The CDR3 is 14 residues long. CDR1 and CDR2 (germline): SNHLY, FYNNEI. CDR3 sequence: CASSWRGGRNEQFF. DNA of the CDR3: TGTGCCAGCAGTTGGCGGGGGGGCCGGAATGAGCAGTTCTTC.

The chain carries TRBV14 and TRBJ2-3; 7 positions match TRBD2. V lost 0 bases, J lost 7 bases, and 13 bases stayed unmatched. The CDR3 totals 17 residues. Germline V gene lookup returns CDR1 SGHDN and CDR2 FVKESK. CDR3 amino acids: CASSQEGGGRLANTQYF. CDR3 DNA: TGTGCCAGCAGCCAAGAAGGCGGGGGACGTCTGGCGAATACGCAGTATTTT.

In its sample, this clone was seen once. The chain employs TRBV10-2 and TRBJ2-1, with D possibly matching TRBD2 (7 bases). Germline V gives CDR1 WSHSY, CDR2 SAAADI. Trimming took 3 bases from V and 8 from J, leaving 14 bases between them. The CDR3 has 14 residues. Here the CDR3 reads CASSDRGGSDEQFF. For the CDR3, the DNA is TGCGCCAGCAGTGATAGGGGGGGTAGTGATGAGCAGTTCTTC.

The chain couples TRBV12-3 or TRBV12-4 to TRBJ1-2; tentatively, D is TRBD1 (5 bases). This CDR3 contains 13 residues. Trimming pared 3 bases from V and 7 bases from J, leaving 12 bases between. CDR3 amino acids: CASSFYRLLGYTF. Here the CDR3 DNA reads TGTGCCAGCAGTTTCTACAGGCTTCTTGGCTACACCTTC.

The rearrangement uses TRBV7-6 and TRBJ2-2, with 7 bases that match TRBD1. V gave up 9 bases and J gave up 2 bases; unmatched junction bases: 12. The CDR3 has 16 residues. Germline V CDR1 and CDR2: SGHVS, FNYEAQ. CDR3 protein: CASLTIRGRNTGELFF. The CDR3 DNA reads as TGTGCCAGTCTCACCATCAGGGGGAGAAACACCGGGGAGCTGTTTTTT.